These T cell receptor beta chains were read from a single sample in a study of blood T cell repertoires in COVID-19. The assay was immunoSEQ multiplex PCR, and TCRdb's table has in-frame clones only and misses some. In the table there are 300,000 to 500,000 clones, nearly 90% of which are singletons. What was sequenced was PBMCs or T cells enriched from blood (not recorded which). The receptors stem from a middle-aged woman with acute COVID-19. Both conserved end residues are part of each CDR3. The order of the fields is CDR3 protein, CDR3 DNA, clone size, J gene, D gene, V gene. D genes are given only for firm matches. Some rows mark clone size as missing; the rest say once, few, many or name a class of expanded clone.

CDR3aa: CASSPTRLAGYQETQYF; CDR3nt: TGTGCCAGCAGTCCGACAAGACTAGCGGGATACCAAGAGACCCAGTACTTC; abundance: .; j_gene: TRBJ2-5; d_gene: TRBD2; v_gene: TRBV27
CDR3aa: CASSPGQGALQPQHF; CDR3nt: TGTGCCAGCAGTCCGGGACAGGGGGCTCTTCAGCCCCAGCATTTT; abundance: .; j_gene: TRBJ1-5; d_gene: TRBD1; v_gene: TRBV2
CDR3aa: CASSIVTRSKGEAFF; CDR3nt: TGTGCCAGTAGTATAGTTACCAGGTCTAAAGGTGAAGCTTTCTTT; abundance: .; j_gene: TRBJ1-1; d_gene: .; v_gene: TRBV19
CDR3aa: CASGTSGGHETQYF; CDR3nt: TGTGCCAGCGGGACTAGCGGGGGACACGAGACCCAGTACTTC; abundance: .; j_gene: TRBJ2-5; d_gene: TRBD2; v_gene: TRBV14
CDR3aa: CASNTEGNSPLHF; CDR3nt: TGTGCCAGCAACACGGAGGGTAATTCACCCCTCCACTTT; abundance: .; j_gene: TRBJ1-6; d_gene: .; v_gene: TRBV6-5
CDR3aa: CASSQDLRDRIMGYTF; CDR3nt: TGCGCCAGCAGCCAAGATCTCCGGGACAGAATTATGGGCTACACCTTC; abundance: .; j_gene: TRBJ1-2; d_gene: TRBD1; v_gene: TRBV4-1
CDR3aa: CASSLATGGGYEQYF; CDR3nt: TGTGCCAGCAGCTTGGCCACAGGGGGCGGATACGAGCAGTACTTC; abundance: .; j_gene: TRBJ2-7; d_gene: TRBD1; v_gene: TRBV5-4
CDR3aa: CATSDFVLGEQYF; CDR3nt: TGTGCCACCAGTGATTTCGTGCTAGGCGAGCAGTACTTC; abundance: .; j_gene: TRBJ2-7; d_gene: .; v_gene: TRBV24-1
CDR3aa: CASRRQAATNEKLFF; CDR3nt: TGTGCCAGCCGTAGACAGGCCGCAACTAATGAAAAACTGTTTTTT; abundance: few; j_gene: TRBJ1-4; d_gene: .; v_gene: TRBV6-5
CDR3aa: CASSQGGGSSYNSPLHF; CDR3nt: TGTGCCAGCAGCCAAGGAGGAGGGAGCTCCTATAATTCACCCCTCCACTTT; abundance: .; j_gene: TRBJ1-6; d_gene: .; v_gene: TRBV3-1/TRBV3-2
CDR3aa: CTSGDRLNTEAFF; CDR3nt: TGCACCAGTGGGGACAGGCTAAACACTGAAGCTTTCTTT; abundance: .; j_gene: TRBJ1-1; d_gene: .; v_gene: TRBV1
CDR3aa: CASRKTGYNYGYTF; CDR3nt: TGTGCCAGCAGGAAGACGGGGTATAACTATGGCTACACCTTC; abundance: .; j_gene: TRBJ1-2; d_gene: .; v_gene: TRBV6-5
CDR3aa: CASRGTGVGSYEQYF; CDR3nt: TGTGCCAGCAGGGGAACAGGGGTCGGGTCCTACGAGCAGTACTTC; abundance: .; j_gene: TRBJ2-7; d_gene: TRBD1; v_gene: TRBV6-5
CDR3aa: CASSRVSTNEKLFF; CDR3nt: TGTGCCAGCAGCCGAGTTTCAACTAATGAAAAACTGTTTTTT; abundance: .; j_gene: TRBJ1-4; d_gene: .; v_gene: TRBV6-2/TRBV6-3
CDR3aa: CASSSDRIQPQHF; CDR3nt: TGTGCCAGCAGTTCTGACAGAATCCAGCCCCAGCATTTT; abundance: .; j_gene: TRBJ1-5; d_gene: .; v_gene: TRBV6-5
CDR3aa: CASSSLADPYNEQFF; CDR3nt: TGTGCCAGTAGTTCGCTAGCGGACCCCTACAATGAGCAGTTCTTC; abundance: .; j_gene: TRBJ2-1; d_gene: TRBD2; v_gene: TRBV19
CDR3aa: CAWSPNINTEAFF; CDR3nt: TGTGCCTGGAGTCCCAACATTAACACTGAAGCTTTCTTT; abundance: .; j_gene: TRBJ1-1; d_gene: .; v_gene: TRBV30
CDR3aa: CATSVNRGGNEKLFF; CDR3nt: TGTGCCACCAGCGTCAACAGGGGGGGTAATGAAAAACTGTTTTTT; abundance: .; j_gene: TRBJ1-4; d_gene: TRBD1; v_gene: TRBV15
CDR3aa: CASSGSTDTQYF; CDR3nt: TGTGCCAGCAGCGGGAGCACAGATACGCAGTATTTT; abundance: .; j_gene: TRBJ2-3; d_gene: .; v_gene: TRBV2
CDR3aa: CASPGLGLDEQFF; CDR3nt: TGTGCCAGCCCGGGACTAGGGCTCGATGAGCAGTTCTTC; abundance: .; j_gene: TRBJ2-1; d_gene: TRBD2; v_gene: TRBV2
CDR3aa: CASSASGTYEQYF; CDR3nt: TGCGCCAGCAGCGCCTCAGGGACCTACGAGCAGTACTTC; abundance: .; j_gene: TRBJ2-7; d_gene: .; v_gene: TRBV10-1
CDR3aa: CASGLRVSDTQYF; CDR3nt: TGTGCTAGTGGTTTGCGGGTTTCAGATACGCAGTATTTT; abundance: .; j_gene: TRBJ2-3; d_gene: .; v_gene: TRBV12-5
CDR3aa: CAWSATGNFYGYTF; CDR3nt: TGTGCCTGGAGCGCCACAGGAAACTTCTATGGCTACACCTTC; abundance: once; j_gene: TRBJ1-2; d_gene: .; v_gene: TRBV30